This TCR beta chain was obtained from a study of blood T cell repertoires in COVID-19. Study-level background: Researchers got acute and convalescent COVID-19 samples from the United States, Italy and Spain. From T cells, B-cell-depleted T cells, or PBMCs came the material, which was cDNA or gDNA.

Source study methods: Reference gene primer amplification yielded estimated nucleated cell counts. The repertoire was sequenced with immunoSEQ multiplex PCR; TCRdb's copy has only in-frame clones and lacks some. That table is the source of V, J and clone size, and D and trimming were worked out from the DNA. The profile shows about 94,000 clones, 75% to 85% of them singletons. CDR3 length equals 14 residues. The sequence came from a woman aged 80 or over with acute or convalescent COVID-19. Sequenced sample: peripheral blood. The rearrangement joins TRBV21-1 to TRBJ2-7; the D call of TRBD2 is as the table states it, not checked on the DNA. TRBV21-1 is described as a pseudogene. DNA for the CDR3: TGTGCCAGCCTGAGTAGCGGGATCTCCTACGAGCAGTACTTC. Translated: CASLSSGISYEQYF.